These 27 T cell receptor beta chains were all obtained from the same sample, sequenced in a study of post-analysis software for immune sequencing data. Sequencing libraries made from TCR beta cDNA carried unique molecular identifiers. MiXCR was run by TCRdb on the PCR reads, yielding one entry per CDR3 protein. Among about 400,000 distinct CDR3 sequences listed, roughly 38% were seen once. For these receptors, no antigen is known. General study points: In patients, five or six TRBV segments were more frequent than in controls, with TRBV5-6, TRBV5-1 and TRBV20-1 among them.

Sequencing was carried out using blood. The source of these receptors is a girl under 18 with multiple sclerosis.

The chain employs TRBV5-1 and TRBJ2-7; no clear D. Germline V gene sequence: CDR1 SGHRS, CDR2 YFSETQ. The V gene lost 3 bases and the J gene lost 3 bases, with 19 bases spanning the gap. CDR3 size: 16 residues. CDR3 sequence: CASSYYHSRHGYEQYF. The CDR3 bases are TGCGCCAGCAGCTATTACCATTCAAGGCACGGCTACGAGCAGTACTTC.

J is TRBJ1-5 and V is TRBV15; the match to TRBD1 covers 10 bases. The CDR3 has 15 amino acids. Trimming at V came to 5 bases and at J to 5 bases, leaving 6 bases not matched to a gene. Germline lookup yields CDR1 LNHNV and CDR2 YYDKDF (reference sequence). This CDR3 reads CATSGQTGGYQPQHF. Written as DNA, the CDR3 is TGTGCCACCAGCGGACAGACAGGGGGCTATCAGCCCCAGCATTTT. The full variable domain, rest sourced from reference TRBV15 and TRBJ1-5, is DAMVIQNPRYQVTQFGKPVTLSCSQTLNHNVMYWYQQKSSQAPKLLFHYYDKDFNNEADTPDNFQSRRPNTSFCFLDIRSPGLGDTAMYLCATSGQTGGYQPQHFGDGTRLSIL.

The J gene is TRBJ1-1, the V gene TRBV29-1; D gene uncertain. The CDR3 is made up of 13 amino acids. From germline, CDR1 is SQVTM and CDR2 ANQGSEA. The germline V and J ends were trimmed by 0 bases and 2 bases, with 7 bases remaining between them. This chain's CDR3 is CSVEDQGNTEAFF. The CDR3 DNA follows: TGCAGCGTTGAAGATCAAGGTAACACTGAAGCTTTCTTT.

This CDR3 reads CASSLAGTGEETQYF. CDR3 in DNA: TGCGCCAGCAGCTTGGCCGGGACGGGGGAAGAGACCCAGTACTTC. The chain carries TRBV5-1 and TRBJ2-5; a possible D gene is TRBD2 (6 bases). CDR1 is SGHRS, CDR2 YFSETQ, per germline. CDR3 length equals 15 residues. The V end was cut by 0 bases, the J end by 3 bases, with 12 bases between.

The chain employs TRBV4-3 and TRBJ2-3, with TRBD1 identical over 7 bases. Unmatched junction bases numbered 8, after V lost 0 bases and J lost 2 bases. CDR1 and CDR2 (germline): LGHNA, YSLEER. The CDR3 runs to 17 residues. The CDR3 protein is CASSQDPPGGITDTQYF. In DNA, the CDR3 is TGCGCCAGCAGCCAAGATCCTCCAGGGGGAATCACAGATACGCAGTATTTT.

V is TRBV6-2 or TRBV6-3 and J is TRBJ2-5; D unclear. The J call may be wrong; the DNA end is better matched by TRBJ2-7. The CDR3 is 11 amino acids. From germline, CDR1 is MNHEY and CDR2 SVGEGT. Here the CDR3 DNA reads TGTGCCAGCAGCCACAACCGCGAGCAGTACTTC. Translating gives CASSHNREQYF.

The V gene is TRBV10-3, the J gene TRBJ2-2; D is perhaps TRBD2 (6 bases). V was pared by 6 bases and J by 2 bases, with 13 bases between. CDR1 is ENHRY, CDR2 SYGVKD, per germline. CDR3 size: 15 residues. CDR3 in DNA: TGTGCCATCAGGGAGGGAAACACTAACACCGGGGAGCTGTTTTTT. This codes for CAIREGNTNTGELFF.

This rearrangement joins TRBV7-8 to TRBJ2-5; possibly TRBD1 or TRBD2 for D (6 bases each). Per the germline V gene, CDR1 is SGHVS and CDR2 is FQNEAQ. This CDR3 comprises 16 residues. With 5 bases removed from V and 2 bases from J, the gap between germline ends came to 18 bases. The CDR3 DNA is TGTGCCAGCAGCCCCACTAGACTAGGGGGGCAAGAGACCCAGTACTTC. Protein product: CASSPTRLGGQETQYF.

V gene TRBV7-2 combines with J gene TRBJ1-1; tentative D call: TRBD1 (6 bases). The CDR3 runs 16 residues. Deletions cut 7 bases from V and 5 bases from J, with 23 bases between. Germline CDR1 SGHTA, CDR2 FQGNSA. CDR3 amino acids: CASTLQRTSRGTEAFF. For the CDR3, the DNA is TGTGCCAGCACCCTTCAGCGAACCTCGAGGGGGACTGAAGCTTTCTTT. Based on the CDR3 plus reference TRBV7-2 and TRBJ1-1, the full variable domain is GAGVSQSPSNKVTEKGKDVELRCDPISGHTALYWYRQSLGQGLEFLIYFQGNSAPDKSGLPSDRFSAERTGGSVSTLTIQRTQQEDSAVYLCASTLQRTSRGTEAFFGQGTRLTVV.

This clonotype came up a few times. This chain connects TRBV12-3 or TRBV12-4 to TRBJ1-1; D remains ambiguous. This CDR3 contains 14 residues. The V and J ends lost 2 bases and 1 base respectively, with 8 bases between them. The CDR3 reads CASSLLGANTEAFF. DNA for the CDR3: TGTGCCAGCAGTTTATTAGGAGCGAACACTGAAGCTTTCTTT.

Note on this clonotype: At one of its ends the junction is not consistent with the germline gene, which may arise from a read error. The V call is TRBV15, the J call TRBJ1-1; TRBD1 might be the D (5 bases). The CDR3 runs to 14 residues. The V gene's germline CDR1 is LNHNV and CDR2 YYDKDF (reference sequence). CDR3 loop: CATSRDRGNPEAFF. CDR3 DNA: TGTGCCACCAGCAGAGATCGGGGGAACCCTGAAGCTTTCTTT.

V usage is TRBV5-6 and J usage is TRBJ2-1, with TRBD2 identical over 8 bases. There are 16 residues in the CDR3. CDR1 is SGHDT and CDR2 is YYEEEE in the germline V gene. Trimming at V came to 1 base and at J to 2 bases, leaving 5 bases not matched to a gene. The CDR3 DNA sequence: TGTGCCAGCAGCTTGTGGGTGCGGGGGGCCTACAATGAGCAGTTCTTC. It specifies CASSLWVRGAYNEQFF. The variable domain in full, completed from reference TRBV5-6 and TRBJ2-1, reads DAGVTQSPTHLIKTRGQQVTLRCSPKSGHDTVSWYQQALGQGPQFIFQYYEEEERQRGNFPDRFSGHQFPNYSSELNVNALLLGDSALYLCASSLWVRGAYNEQFFGPGTRLTVL.

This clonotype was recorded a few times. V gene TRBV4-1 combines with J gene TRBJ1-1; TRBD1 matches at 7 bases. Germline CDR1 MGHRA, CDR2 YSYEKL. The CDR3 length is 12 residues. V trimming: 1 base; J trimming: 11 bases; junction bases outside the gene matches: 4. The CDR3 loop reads CASSQGTGEAFF. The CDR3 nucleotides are TGCGCCAGCAGCCAAGGAACAGGGGAGGCTTTCTTT.

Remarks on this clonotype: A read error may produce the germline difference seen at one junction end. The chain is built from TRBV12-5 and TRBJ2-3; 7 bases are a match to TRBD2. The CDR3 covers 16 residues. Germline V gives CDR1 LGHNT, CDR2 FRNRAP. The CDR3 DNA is TGTGTTAGTGGGTCCAACGCGGGGGATGGGACAGATACGCAGTATTTT. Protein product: CVSGSNAGDGTDTQYF.

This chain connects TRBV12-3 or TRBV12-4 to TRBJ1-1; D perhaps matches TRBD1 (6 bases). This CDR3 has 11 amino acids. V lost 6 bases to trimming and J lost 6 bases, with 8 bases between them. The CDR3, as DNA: TGTGCCAGCAGGACAGGCCCTGAAGCTTTCTTT. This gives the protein CASRTGPEAFF.

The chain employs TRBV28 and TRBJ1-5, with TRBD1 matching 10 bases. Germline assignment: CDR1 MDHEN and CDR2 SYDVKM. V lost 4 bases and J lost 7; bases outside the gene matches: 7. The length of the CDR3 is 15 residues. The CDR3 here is CASSSRDRGGQPQHF. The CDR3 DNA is TGTGCCAGCAGTTCCCGGGACAGGGGTGGACAGCCCCAGCATTTT.

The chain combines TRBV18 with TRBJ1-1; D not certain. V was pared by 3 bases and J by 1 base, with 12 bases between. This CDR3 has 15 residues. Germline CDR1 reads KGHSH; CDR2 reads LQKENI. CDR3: CASSPLKGRNTEAFF. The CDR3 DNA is TGTGCCAGCTCACCCCTAAAAGGGAGGAACACTGAAGCTTTCTTT.

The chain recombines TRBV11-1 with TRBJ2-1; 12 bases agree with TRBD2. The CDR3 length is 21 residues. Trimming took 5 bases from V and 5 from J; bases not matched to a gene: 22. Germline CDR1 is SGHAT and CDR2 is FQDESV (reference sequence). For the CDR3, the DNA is TGTGCCAGCAGCCATCCAGTTGCGGCTAGCGGGGGGGCGAAAATTAACAATGAGCAGTTCTTC. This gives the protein CASSHPVAASGGAKINNEQFF.

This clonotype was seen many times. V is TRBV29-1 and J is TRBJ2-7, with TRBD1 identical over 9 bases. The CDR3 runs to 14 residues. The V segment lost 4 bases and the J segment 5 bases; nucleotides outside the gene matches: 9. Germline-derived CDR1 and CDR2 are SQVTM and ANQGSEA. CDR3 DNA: TGCAGCGTTGCCAGCGGGACAGGGTTCGACGAGCAGTACTTC. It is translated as CSVASGTGFDEQYF.

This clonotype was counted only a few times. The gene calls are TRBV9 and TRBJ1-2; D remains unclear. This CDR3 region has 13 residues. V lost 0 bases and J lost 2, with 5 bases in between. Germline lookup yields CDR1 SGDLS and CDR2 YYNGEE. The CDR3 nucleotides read TGTGCCAGCAGCGTAGCGGGAAACTATGGCTACACCTTC. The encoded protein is CASSVAGNYGYTF. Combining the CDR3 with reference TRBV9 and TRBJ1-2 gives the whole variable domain DSGVTQTPKHLITATGQRVTLRCSPRSGDLSVYWYQQSLDQGLQFLIQYYNGEERAKGNILERFSAQQFPDLHSELNLSSLELGDSALYFCASSVAGNYGYTFGSGTRLTVV.

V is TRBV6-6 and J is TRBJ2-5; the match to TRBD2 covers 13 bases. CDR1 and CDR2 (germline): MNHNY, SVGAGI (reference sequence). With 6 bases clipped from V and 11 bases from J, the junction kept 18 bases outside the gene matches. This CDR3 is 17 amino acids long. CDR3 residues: CASSPKTSGGWVRKQYF. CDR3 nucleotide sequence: TGTGCCAGCAGCCCAAAGACTAGCGGGGGGTGGGTACGTAAGCAGTACTTC.

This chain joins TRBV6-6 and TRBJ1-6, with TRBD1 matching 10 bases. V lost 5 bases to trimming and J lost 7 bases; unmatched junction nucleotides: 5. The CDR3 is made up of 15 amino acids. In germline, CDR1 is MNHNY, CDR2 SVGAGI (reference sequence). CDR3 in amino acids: CASSGGQGRNSPLHF. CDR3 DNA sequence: TGTGCCAGCAGTGGGGGACAGGGGAGAAATTCACCCCTCCACTTT.

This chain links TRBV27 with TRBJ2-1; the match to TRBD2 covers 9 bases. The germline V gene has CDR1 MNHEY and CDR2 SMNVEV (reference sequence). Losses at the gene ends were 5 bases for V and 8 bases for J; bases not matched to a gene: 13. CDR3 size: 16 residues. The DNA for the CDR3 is TGTGCCAGCAGTGTTCCGGTTGGCGGGGGGGCCTATGAGCAGTTCTTC. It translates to CASSVPVGGGAYEQFF.

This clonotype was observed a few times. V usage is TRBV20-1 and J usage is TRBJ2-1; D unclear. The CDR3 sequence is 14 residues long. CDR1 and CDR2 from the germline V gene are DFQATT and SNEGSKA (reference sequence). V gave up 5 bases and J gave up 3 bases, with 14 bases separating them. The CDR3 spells CSAPLAVLYNEQFF. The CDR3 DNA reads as TGCAGTGCTCCCCTTGCGGTACTCTACAATGAGCAGTTCTTC.

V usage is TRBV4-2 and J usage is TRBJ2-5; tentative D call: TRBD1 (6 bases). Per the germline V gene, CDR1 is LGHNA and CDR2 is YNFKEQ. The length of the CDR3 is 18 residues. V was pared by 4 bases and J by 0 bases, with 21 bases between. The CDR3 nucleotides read TGTGCCAGCAGCCCCTTACCCCGGACAGATGGGTACCAAGAGACCCAGTACTTC. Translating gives CASSPLPRTDGYQETQYF.

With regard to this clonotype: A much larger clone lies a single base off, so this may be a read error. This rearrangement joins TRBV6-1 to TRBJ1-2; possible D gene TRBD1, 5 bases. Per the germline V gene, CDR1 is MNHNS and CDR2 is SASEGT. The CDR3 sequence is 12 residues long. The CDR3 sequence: CAGRAPGLGYTF. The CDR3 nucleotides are TGTGCCGGCAGGGCCCCGGGTCTAGGCTACACCTTC.

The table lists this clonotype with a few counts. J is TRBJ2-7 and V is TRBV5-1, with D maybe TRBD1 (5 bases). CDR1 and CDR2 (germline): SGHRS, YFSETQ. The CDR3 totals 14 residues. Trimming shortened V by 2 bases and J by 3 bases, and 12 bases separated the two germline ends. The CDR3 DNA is TGCGCCAGCAGCTTAGGAGACAGTATCTACGAGCAGTACTTC. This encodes CASSLGDSIYEQYF.